The sequence of this TCR beta chain was determined in a study of radiotherapy plus CTLA-4 blockade in lung cancer. Background on the study: Objective responses were observed in about a sixth of patients, and disease control was achieved by about 30%.

Method: immunoSEQ multiplex PCR; TCRdb's copy keeps in-frame clones and lacks some. This table holds tens of thousands of clones, 70% to 80% found once. A word on this clone: Its specificity is not known.

Whole-study findings and limits: In blood, tumor-derived TCR clones expanded after radiotherapy plus ipilimumab.

The J segment lost 7 bases and the V segment lost 5 bases, leaving 7 bases of the junction unmatched. The CDR3 has 13 residues. From germline, CDR1 is SGHNT and CDR2 YENEEA. This chain joins TRBV11-3 and TRBJ2-5; 7 bases match TRBD1. The material sequenced was peripheral blood, taken from a patient treated with radiotherapy plus ipilimumab. The source is a human donor with non-small cell lung cancer that progressed on radiotherapy plus ipilimumab. CDR3 DNA sequence: TGTGCCAGCAGCATGACAGGGTTGGGGACCCAGTACTTC. This sequence encodes CASSMTGLGTQYF.